This passage covers 28 T cell receptor beta chains from one sample sequenced in a study of blood T cell repertoires in COVID-19 (dated by TCRdb to 2020 to 2021). To prepare the library, the immunoSEQ multiplex PCR assay was applied. This is the immuneACCESS table as TCRdb keeps it, with only in-frame sequences that have V and J called. A part of the clones is gone; compared with another copy, unresolved V genes explain less than half, and the rest is unexplained. Across this sample there are approximately 86,000 clones, with less than 85% seen only once. The ten largest clones capture 10% of the sample. The sequenced sample was peripheral blood. The source is a woman between 70 and 85 years old with acute or convalescent COVID-19.

The V gene is TRBV19, the J gene TRBJ1-1, with TRBD1 matching over 8 bases. The V gene end was trimmed by 5 bases and the J gene end by 6 bases; junction bases not matched to a gene: 5. CDR3 size: 13 residues. CDR1 is LNHDA, CDR2 SQIVND, per germline (reference sequence). CDR3 in amino acids: CASSALTGAEAFF. CDR3 DNA: TGTGCCAGTAGTGCCTTGACAGGGGCTGAAGCTTTCTTT.

The rearrangement joins TRBV3-1 (or the pseudogene TRBV3-2) to TRBJ1-3; TRBD1 aligns across 10 bases. There are 16 residues in the CDR3. The germline V gene has CDR1 LGHDT and CDR2 YNNKEL (reference sequence). With 4 bases clipped from V and 0 bases from J, the junction kept 3 bases outside the gene matches. Here the CDR3 DNA reads TGTGCCAGCAGCCGGACAGGGGGTAACTCTGGAAACACCATATATTTT. Amino acid sequence: CASSRTGGNSGNTIYF.

The chain carries TRBV3-1 (or the pseudogene TRBV3-2) and TRBJ2-5; TRBD1 might be the D (5 bases). Germline values: CDR1 LGHDT, CDR2 YNNKEL (reference sequence). The V end was cut by 1 base, the J end by 1 base, with 10 bases between. The CDR3 extends over 15 amino acids. In nucleotides, the CDR3 is TGTGCCAGCAGCCAAGTTCAGGGTTCCCAAGAGACCCAGTACTTC. As protein: CASSQVQGSQETQYF.

In its sample, this clone ranks as medium-sized. V and J are TRBV5-1 and TRBJ1-1; 9 bases match TRBD1. V was clipped by 0 bases and J by 4 bases; unmatched bases: 1. The length of the CDR3 is 14 residues. From germline, CDR1 is SGHRS and CDR2 YFSETQ. The CDR3 nucleotides are TGCGCCAGCAGCTTGGCGGGACAGGGCACTGAAGCTTTCTTT. This translates into CASSLAGQGTEAFF. The complete variable domain, with remaining parts taken from reference TRBV5-1 and TRBJ1-1, reads KAGVTQTPRYLIKTRGQQVTLSCSPISGHRSVSWYQQTPGQGLQFLFEYFSETQRNKGNFPGRFSGRQFSNSRSEMNVSTLELGDSALYLCASSLAGQGTEAFFGQGTRLTVV.

V is TRBV28 and J is TRBJ2-1, with 7 bases matching TRBD2. Trimming took 7 bases from V and 5 from J; bases not matched to a gene: 8. The CDR3 totals 14 residues. From germline, CDR1 is MDHEN and CDR2 SYDVKM. CDR3 in DNA: TGTGCCAGCAAGATCGGGGGGACCGACAATGAGCAGTTCTTC. Translated, it gives CASKIGGTDNEQFF.

The V call is TRBV11-2, the J call TRBJ2-1; 7 bases line up with TRBD2. There are 15 residues in the CDR3. Looked up from germline, CDR1 is SGHAT and CDR2 is FQNNGV. J lost 6 bases, V lost 2 bases, and 7 bases had no gene match. The CDR3 DNA reads TGTGCCAGCAGCTTACAGCGGGATACCTCCAATGAGCAGTTCTTC. Its translation: CASSLQRDTSNEQFF.

This clone was picked up one time. The rearrangement joins TRBV30 to TRBJ2-3; a possible D gene is TRBD1 (6 bases). Germline lookup yields CDR1 GTSNPN and CDR2 SVGIG (reference sequence). This CDR3 region has 16 residues. Trimming took off 5 bases at V and 1 base at J, with 19 bases between the two ends. In nucleotides, the CDR3 is TGTGCCTGGGCCAAGGGACAACTATTTCGCACAGATACGCAGTATTTT. Translating it yields CAWAKGQLFRTDTQYF.

This rearrangement joins TRBV3-1 (or the pseudogene TRBV3-2) to TRBJ2-2, with D perhaps TRBD2 (6 bases). The CDR3 extends over 18 amino acids. The germline V and J ends were trimmed by 4 bases and 4 bases, with 22 bases remaining between them. Germline CDR1 LGHDT, CDR2 YNNKEL (reference sequence). The CDR3 region is CASSRRRGQTLPTGELFF. CDR3 bases: TGTGCCAGCAGCCGAAGGAGGGGTCAGACCCTCCCCACCGGGGAGCTGTTTTTT.

Here the CDR3 DNA reads TGCAGTGCTACTCGTTACGAGCAGTACTTC. Its translation is CSATRYEQYF. The chain recombines TRBV20-1 with TRBJ2-7; D uncertain. Germline values: CDR1 DFQATT, CDR2 SNEGSKA (reference sequence). The length of the CDR3 is 10 residues. Trimming cost V 4 bases and J 4 bases, with 5 bases left between them.

The chain joins TRBV14 to TRBJ1-1; the match to TRBD1 covers 8 bases. CDR1 is SGHDN, CDR2 FVKESK, per germline. J was trimmed by 6 bases and V by 4 bases; bases with no gene match: 7. The CDR3 has 14 amino acids. Here the CDR3 DNA reads TGTGCCAGCAGCCTCCTCCTGACAGGGGCTGAAGCTTTCTTT. Protein: CASSLLLTGAEAFF.

This clone was seen only once. V usage is TRBV19 and J usage is TRBJ2-7; no firm D call. Germline lookup yields CDR1 LNHDA and CDR2 SQIVND (reference sequence). The CDR3 extends over 14 amino acids. Trimming took 3 bases from V and 1 from J, leaving 10 bases between them. DNA of the CDR3: TGTGCCAGTAGTATTTCGCAAGCTTCCTACGAGCAGTACTTC. Protein sequence: CASSISQASYEQYF.

The chain couples TRBV19 to TRBJ1-5; 8 nucleotides line up with TRBD1. Germline CDR1 and CDR2: LNHDA and SQIVND (reference sequence). The V gene end was trimmed by 5 bases and the J gene end by 7 bases; junction bases not matched to a gene: 7. The CDR3 spans 14 residues. The CDR3 region has the DNA TGTGCCAGTAGTCCCGGGACAGGCCCCCAGCCCCAGCATTTT. Translated: CASSPGTGPQPQHF.

The chain recombines TRBV6-4 with TRBJ1-5, with D hard to call. CDR1 and CDR2 (germline): MRHNA, SNTAGT. With 4 bases removed from V and 6 bases from J, the gap between germline ends came to 10 bases. The CDR3 covers 13 residues. This chain's CDR3 is CASSVEGGQPQHF. As DNA, the CDR3 is TGTGCCAGCAGTGTGGAGGGCGGTCAGCCCCAGCATTTT.

The chain uses TRBV7-9 and TRBJ1-2, with TRBD1 matching 9 bases. The CDR3 spans 16 residues. Trimming took 5 bases from V and 3 from J; bases not matched to a gene: 10. Germline CDR1 and CDR2: SEHNR and FQNEAQ (reference sequence). This CDR3 is CASSLSGGTGYYGYTF. The CDR3, as DNA: TGTGCCAGCAGCCTTTCTGGGGGGACAGGGTACTATGGCTACACCTTC.

The chain couples TRBV28 to TRBJ1-6, with no clear D. The germline gives CDR1 MDHEN, CDR2 SYDVKM. This CDR3 spans 17 amino acids. Deletions cut 5 bases from V and 2 bases from J, with 16 bases between. CDR3 coding DNA: TGTGCCAGCAGTCATTACCTTATGACTACCTATAATTCACCCCTCCACTTT. Translation gives CASSHYLMTTYNSPLHF.

This clone was seen a handful of times. The chain joins TRBV29-1 to TRBJ2-7, with TRBD1 as a possible D gene (5 bases). The CDR3 runs 13 residues. Deletions cut 3 bases from V and 5 bases from J, with 14 bases between. Germline V gene sequence: CDR1 SQVTM, CDR2 ANQGSEA. CDR3 nucleotides: TGCAGCGTTGATGGTCAGGGTAAGAACGAGCAGTACTTC. It codes for CSVDGQGKNEQYF.

For the CDR3, the DNA is TGCGCCAGCAGCCCGGGACTCCCGCAAGAGACCCAGTACTTC. It codes for CASSPGLPQETQYF. This rearrangement joins TRBV5-1 to TRBJ2-5, with a weak D call TRBD2 (6 bases). The germline V gene encodes CDR1 SGHRS and CDR2 YFSETQ. The CDR3 spans 14 residues. Trimming left V 4 bases short and J 2 bases short, with 12 bases between.

The chain uses TRBV7-3 and TRBJ2-3, with a weak D call TRBD2 (6 bases). V was shortened by 4 bases and J by 8 bases, with 13 bases between the two germline ends. This CDR3 is built from 13 residues. Germline values: CDR1 SGHTA, CDR2 FQGTGA. CDR3 nucleotide sequence: TGTGCCAGCAGCTCTACTACAGCGGGTACGCAGTATTTT. This codes for CASSSTTAGTQYF. Complete variable domain (other parts from reference TRBV7-3 and TRBJ2-3): GAGVSQTPSNKVTEKGKYVELRCDPISGHTALYWYRQSLGQGPEFLIYFQGTGAADDSGLPNDRFFAVRPEGSVSTLKIQRTERGDSAVYLCASSSTTAGTQYFGPGTRLTVL.

This clone showed up just once. V gene TRBV28 combines with J gene TRBJ2-7; 8 bases are a match to TRBD1. V shed 2 bases, J shed 1 base, and the junction held 4 bases outside the gene matches. This CDR3 is built from 15 residues. In germline, CDR1 is MDHEN, CDR2 SYDVKM. The CDR3 spells CASSLQGALSYEQYF. CDR3 in DNA: TGTGCCAGCAGTTTACAGGGGGCGCTTTCCTACGAGCAGTACTTC.

The genes are TRBV28 and TRBJ2-5; a weak D match, TRBD1 (6 bases). Germline V gene sequence: CDR1 MDHEN, CDR2 SYDVKM. The CDR3 has 12 residues. The V end lost 10 bases, the J end lost 4 bases, and 13 bases lay between the germline ends. CDR3 sequence: CATSTGLETQYF. The CDR3 coding sequence is TGTGCCACTTCGACAGGTCTAGAGACCCAGTACTTC. Filled out from reference TRBV28 and TRBJ2-5, the complete variable domain reads DVKVTQSSRYLVKRTGEKVFLECVQDMDHENMFWYRQDPGLGLRLIYFSYDVKMKEKGDIPEGYSVSREKKERFSLILESASTNQTSMYLCATSTGLETQYFGPGTRLLVL.

The V gene is TRBV4-1, the J gene TRBJ1-5; perhaps TRBD1 as D (5 bases). Trimming shortened V by 0 bases and J by 6 bases, and 12 bases separated the two germline ends. Germline V gene sequence: CDR1 MGHRA, CDR2 YSYEKL. This CDR3 region has 15 residues. For the CDR3, the DNA is TGCGCCAGCAGCCAAGAGCAGGAGGGACGTCAGCCCCAGCATTTT. Translated: CASSQEQEGRQPQHF.

This chain links TRBV24-1 with TRBJ1-3, with D possibly matching TRBD1 (5 bases). The CDR3 is 15 amino acids. The germline CDR1 and CDR2 sequences are KGHDR and SFDVKD. Trimming stripped 3 bases from V and 4 bases from J, with 12 bases between. CDR3 region: CATSDPASGGNTIYF. The CDR3, as DNA: TGTGCCACCAGTGATCCTGCTTCAGGGGGAAACACCATATATTTT.

The rearrangement uses TRBV5-6 and TRBJ2-7; 7 positions match TRBD1. This CDR3 is 12 amino acids long. CDR1 is SGHDT, CDR2 YYEEEE, per germline. After removal of 7 bases from V and 4 bases from J, the junction contained 5 bases not matched to a gene. CDR3 sequence reads: CASQTGVYEQYF. CDR3 DNA: TGTGCCAGCCAAACAGGGGTATACGAGCAGTACTTC.

This chain links TRBV28 with TRBJ2-2, with 12 nucleotides matching TRBD1. Germline assignment: CDR1 MDHEN and CDR2 SYDVKM. J lost 4 bases, V lost 3 bases, and 9 bases had no gene match. The CDR3 totals 18 residues. This CDR3 reads CASSFLGQGATSTGELFF. The CDR3, as DNA: TGTGCCAGCAGTTTTCTGGGACAGGGGGCGACGAGCACCGGGGAGCTGTTTTTT.

The chain links TRBV28 to TRBJ2-1; TRBD1 agrees at 7 bases. The CDR3 is 14 amino acids. J gave up 7 bases and V 6 bases, and 9 bases lay outside the gene matches. Per germline, CDR1 MDHEN and CDR2 SYDVKM. CDR3: CASSLDRVWNEQFF. CDR3 nucleotide sequence: TGTGCCAGCAGCCTCGACAGGGTGTGGAATGAGCAGTTCTTC.

V usage is TRBV7-9 and J usage is TRBJ2-5; 10 bases are shared with TRBD1. The CDR3 contains 14 residues. The trim removed 3 bases at V and 4 bases at J, leaving 2 bases unmatched. Germline V gives CDR1 SEHNR, CDR2 FQNEAQ (reference sequence). CDR3: CASSFDRGPETQYF. The CDR3 DNA reads TGTGCCAGCAGCTTCGACAGGGGGCCAGAGACCCAGTACTTC.

The chain carries TRBV6-5 and TRBJ1-2, with unresolved D. The V end was cut by 2 bases, the J end by 1 base, with 5 bases between. Germline-derived CDR1 and CDR2 are MNHEY and SVGAGI. The CDR3 is 13 amino acids. The CDR3 loop is CASSYANNYGYTF. CDR3 coding DNA: TGTGCCAGCAGTTACGCTAATAACTATGGCTACACCTTC.

The chain uses TRBV3-1 (or the pseudogene TRBV3-2) and TRBJ2-2; tentatively, D is TRBD2 (6 bases). The CDR3 is made up of 18 amino acids. Germline loops: CDR1 LGHDT, CDR2 YNNKEL (reference sequence). V lost 0 bases and J lost 2, with 16 bases in between. This chain's CDR3 is CASSQDHAGRKNTGELFF. As DNA, the CDR3 is TGTGCCAGCAGCCAAGATCACGCCGGGAGAAAAAACACCGGGGAGCTGTTTTTT.